One sample yielded the 24 T cell receptor beta chains listed below, sequenced in a study of cytomegalovirus exposure and HLA in healthy donors. The PCR had 60 Vbeta and 13 Jbeta primers. This table comes from immunoSEQ multiplex PCR, and its TCRdb copy is limited to in-frame clones, with some not included. The sample contains 100,000 or so clones, around 80% of which appear only once. Sequenced input: PBMCs. The receptors here all came from a man between 25 and 39 years old in good health and CMV-seronegative.

The rearrangement links TRBV15 to TRBJ1-4; the match to TRBD1 covers 7 bases. The CDR3 runs to 16 residues. CDR1 and CDR2 (germline): LNHNV, YYDKDF (reference sequence). Losses at the gene ends were 0 bases for V and 4 bases for J; bases not matched to a gene: 5. CDR3 amino acids: CATSRDRQGVNEKLFF. CDR3 nucleotide sequence: TGTGCCACCAGCAGAGATCGTCAGGGGGTTAATGAAAAACTGTTTTTT.

The table lists this clone with a few counts. The J gene is TRBJ2-5, the V gene TRBV27; D unclear. Germline V gene sequence: CDR1 MNHEY, CDR2 SMNVEV (reference sequence). V lost 0 bases to trimming and J lost 0 bases, with 11 bases between them. This CDR3 is built from 16 residues. The CDR3 bases are TGTGCCAGCAGTTTATCAGATCCCGGGTACCAAGAGACCCAGTACTTC. It is translated as CASSLSDPGYQETQYF.

CDR3 in amino acids: CASRNRAGGYNEQFF. As DNA, the CDR3 is TGTGCCAGCAGAAACCGAGCGGGGGGCTACAATGAGCAGTTCTTC. This chain connects TRBV6-1 to TRBJ2-1; TRBD2 agrees at 9 bases. Germline V gene lookup returns CDR1 MNHNS and CDR2 SASEGT. Losses at the gene ends were 6 bases for V and 3 bases for J; bases not matched to a gene: 6. The CDR3 sequence is 15 residues long.

The chain recombines TRBV5-1 with TRBJ2-1, with TRBD1 as a possible D gene (6 bases). The CDR3 has 16 amino acids. Per the germline V gene, CDR1 is SGHRS and CDR2 is YFSETQ. V lost 4 bases and J 4 bases, leaving 18 bases between the germline ends. DNA for the CDR3: TGCGCCAGCAGCCCCGGAGGCAGGGGATTTTACAATGAGCAGTTCTTC. As protein: CASSPGGRGFYNEQFF.

The chain uses TRBV6-6 and TRBJ1-4; TRBD1 might be the D (5 bases). This CDR3 contains 15 residues. From germline, CDR1 is MNHNY and CDR2 SVGAGI (reference sequence). Trimming removed 5 bases from V and 2 bases from J, with 12 bases in between. In DNA form, the CDR3 reads TGTGCCAGCAGTGCGCCAGGGTTGACTAATGAAAAACTGTTTTTT. Residues: CASSAPGLTNEKLFF.

J is TRBJ1-1 and V is TRBV5-1, with TRBD1 matching 9 bases. Germline V CDR1 and CDR2: SGHRS, YFSETQ. The CDR3 spans 14 residues. The ends lost 7 bases at V and 0 bases at J; junction bases unmatched: 4. CDR3 region: CASGQGTLNTEAFF. The CDR3 region has the DNA TGCGCCAGCGGACAGGGGACTCTGAACACTGAAGCTTTCTTT. Variable domain in full (rest from reference TRBV5-1 and TRBJ1-1): KAGVTQTPRYLIKTRGQQVTLSCSPISGHRSVSWYQQTPGQGLQFLFEYFSETQRNKGNFPGRFSGRQFSNSRSEMNVSTLELGDSALYLCASGQGTLNTEAFFGQGTRLTVV.

The CDR3 nucleotides read TGCAGCGTTGTTCAGAATCCGAACACTGAAGCTTTCTTT. Protein sequence: CSVVQNPNTEAFF. J is TRBJ1-1 and V is TRBV29-1; D uncertain. The CDR3 runs to 13 residues. Germline V CDR1 and CDR2: SQVTM, ANQGSEA. V lost 4 bases to trimming and J lost 1 base, with 10 bases between them.

This clone was detected only once. V usage is TRBV28 and J usage is TRBJ2-7, with 7 bases aligning to TRBD2. The junction had 9 bases not matched to a gene; V was cut back by 7 bases and J by 3 bases. This CDR3 has 14 amino acids. Germline V gene sequence: CDR1 MDHEN, CDR2 SYDVKM. CDR3 DNA: TGTGCCAGCAATGCCTTGGAGCGGGGCTACGAGCAGTACTTC. This translates into CASNALERGYEQYF.

The rearrangement uses TRBV2 and TRBJ2-7; the match to TRBD1 covers 7 bases. J gave up 0 bases and V 7 bases, and 6 bases lay outside the gene matches. Germline V gene lookup returns CDR1 SNHLY and CDR2 FYNNEI. The CDR3 contains 14 residues. The DNA for the CDR3 is TGTGCCAGCAACGATCGGACAGGCTCCTACGAGCAGTACTTC. This encodes CASNDRTGSYEQYF.

This clone was picked up one time. The CDR3 spells CASSPGTGGNYEQYF. The CDR3 bases are TGTGCCAGCAGTCCAGGGACAGGGGGAAACTACGAGCAGTACTTC. The J gene is TRBJ2-7, the V gene TRBV28, with 11 bases identical to TRBD1. The length of the CDR3 is 15 residues. Germline V gene sequence: CDR1 MDHEN, CDR2 SYDVKM. The V and J ends lost 5 bases and 3 bases, in that order; junction bases with no gene match: 6.

The chain links TRBV19 to TRBJ1-2, with unresolved D. The CDR3 contains 11 residues. Germline CDR1 and CDR2: LNHDA and SQIVND (reference sequence). V dropped 3 bases and J dropped 7 bases, with 6 bases sitting between them. CDR3 loop: CASSIGTGYTF. In DNA, the CDR3 is TGTGCCAGTAGTATCGGTACTGGCTACACCTTC.

This clone was detected a few times. The chain carries TRBV5-5 and TRBJ2-3, with D perhaps TRBD2 (5 bases). Germline CDR1 and CDR2: SGHKS and YYEKEE (reference sequence). This CDR3 has 16 amino acids. V shed 1 base and J shed 0 bases, with 12 bases lying between them. Here the CDR3 reads CASSLNKAVSTDTQYF. The CDR3 DNA follows: TGTGCCAGCAGCTTGAATAAAGCGGTTAGCACAGATACGCAGTATTTT.

This sequence joins TRBV27 and TRBJ2-7; tentatively, D is TRBD2 (6 bases). The germline V gene has CDR1 MNHEY and CDR2 SMNVEV (reference sequence). The CDR3 length is 17 residues. The germline V and J ends were trimmed by 5 bases and 0 bases, with 20 bases remaining between them. The CDR3 loop is CASSPSTALADSYEQYF. The CDR3 DNA reads TGTGCCAGCAGTCCCTCGACAGCGTTAGCGGACTCCTACGAGCAGTACTTC.

The gene calls are TRBV5-1 and TRBJ1-5; TRBD1 matches at 7 bases. From germline, CDR1 is SGHRS and CDR2 YFSETQ. There are 16 residues in the CDR3. J lost 0 bases, V lost 4 bases, and 7 bases had no gene match. The CDR3 nucleotides read TGCGCCAGCAGCGTCGGGACAGACTATAGCAATCAGCCCCAGCATTTT. This encodes CASSVGTDYSNQPQHF.

The chain uses TRBV5-6 and TRBJ2-7, with TRBD2 matching over 8 bases. The length of the CDR3 is 13 residues. CDR1 is SGHDT, CDR2 YYEEEE, per germline. V shed 2 bases, J shed 3 bases, and the junction held 1 base outside the gene matches. Here the CDR3 DNA reads TGTGCCAGCAGCTTCGGGGGGGGCTACGAGCAGTACTTC. This encodes CASSFGGGYEQYF. The whole variable domain, filled in from reference TRBV5-6 and TRBJ2-7, reads DAGVTQSPTHLIKTRGQQVTLRCSPKSGHDTVSWYQQALGQGPQFIFQYYEEEERQRGNFPDRFSGHQFPNYSSELNVNALLLGDSALYLCASSFGGGYEQYFGPGTRLTVT.

The rearrangement uses TRBV6-1 and TRBJ1-3; the match to TRBD1 covers 7 bases. This CDR3 contains 15 residues. The germline gives CDR1 MNHNS, CDR2 SASEGT. V lost 3 bases, J lost 3 bases, and 5 bases stayed unmatched. The CDR3 here is CASSDEGAVGNTIYF. CDR3 sequence (DNA): TGTGCCAGCAGTGATGAGGGGGCTGTTGGAAACACCATATATTTT.

This clone was recorded a few times. V gene TRBV4-1 combines with J gene TRBJ1-4; no clear D. Trimming shortened V by 1 base and J by 0 bases, and 12 bases separated the two germline ends. Germline V gene data show CDR1 as MGHRA and CDR2 as YSYEKL. The CDR3 runs to 17 residues. The CDR3 nucleotides read TGCGCCAGCAGCCAAGTGGTTTCGGGAACAACTAATGAAAAACTGTTTTTT. Its protein is CASSQVVSGTTNEKLFF.

This rearrangement joins TRBV4-2 to TRBJ1-1; maybe TRBD1 (6 bases). Germline V gene lookup returns CDR1 LGHNA and CDR2 YNFKEQ. This CDR3 has 16 residues. Between the trimmed V and J ends, which lost 1 base and 1 base, there was a span of 13 bases. The CDR3 coding sequence is TGTGCCAGCAGCCAAGTTCCCTACAGGGAGAACACTGAAGCTTTCTTT. Amino acids: CASSQVPYRENTEAFF.

The chain recombines TRBV6-4 with TRBJ2-1, with 9 bases identical to TRBD1. Germline CDR1 is MRHNA and CDR2 is SNTAGT. V shed 3 bases and J 8 bases; nucleotides not matched to a gene: 8. The CDR3 extends over 15 amino acids. CDR3 coding DNA: TGTGCCAGCAGTGAAAGAGGGGGACAGGGTTATGAGCAGTTCTTC. Translating gives CASSERGGQGYEQFF.

This chain links TRBV6-5 with TRBJ1-5; D call uncertain. Between the trimmed V and J ends, which lost 2 bases and 2 bases, there was a span of 7 bases. The CDR3 runs to 14 residues. Looked up from germline, CDR1 is MNHEY and CDR2 is SVGAGI. The CDR3 DNA reads TGTGCCAGCAGTTACGTCCAGGGCAATCAGCCCCAGCATTTT. It codes for CASSYVQGNQPQHF.

This chain joins TRBV6-5 and TRBJ2-2, with 8 positions matching TRBD2. CDR1 and CDR2 from the germline V gene are MNHEY and SVGAGI. After removal of 6 bases from V and 6 bases from J, the junction contained 9 bases not matched to a gene. The CDR3 length is 15 residues. The DNA of the CDR3 is TGTGCCAGCAGCCTAGCGGGTGGAGGCCCCGGGGAGCTGTTTTTT. Translating it yields CASSLAGGGPGELFF.

The chain carries TRBV7-6 and TRBJ2-5; 8 bases are shared with TRBD1. Germline V CDR1 and CDR2: SGHVS, FNYEAQ. J was trimmed by 4 bases and V by 1 base; bases with no gene match: 2. This CDR3 has 14 amino acids. CDR3 loop: CASSLGTGLETQYF. The CDR3 nucleotides read TGTGCCAGCAGCTTAGGGACAGGGTTAGAGACCCAGTACTTC.

The chain has TRBV11-2 and TRBJ1-1, with D unclear. Germline CDR1 is SGHAT and CDR2 is FQNNGV. Trimming shortened V by 5 bases and J by 4 bases, and 14 bases separated the two germline ends. The CDR3 loop spans 14 amino acids. CDR3 residues: CASSIQQWFTEAFF. The CDR3 DNA reads as TGTGCCAGCAGCATCCAACAGTGGTTCACTGAAGCTTTCTTT. The whole variable domain, remainder taken from reference TRBV11-2 and TRBJ1-1, is EAGVAQSPRYKIIEKRQSVAFWCNPISGHATLYWYQQILGQGPKLLIQFQNNGVVDDSQLPKDRFSAERLKGVDSTLKIQPAKLEDSAVYLCASSIQQWFTEAFFGQGTRLTVV.

The J gene is TRBJ2-1, the V gene TRBV28; TRBD1 is a possible D gene (6 bases). Germline V gene data show CDR1 as MDHEN and CDR2 as SYDVKM. The V end lost 1 base, the J end lost 7 bases, and 17 bases lay between the germline ends. This CDR3 is 16 amino acids long. DNA of the CDR3: TGTGCCAGCAGTTTATCCTTCGGGACACCTCTTAATGAGCAGTTCTTC. This translates into CASSLSFGTPLNEQFF.